This entry describes one T cell receptor (beta chain). The sample comes from a study of monozygotic twins with inflammatory bowel disease. The germline V gene encodes CDR1 GTSNPN and CDR2 SVGIG (reference sequence). This CDR3 is built from 15 residues. TCRdb re-called the 5' RACE reads; every CDR3 protein appears as one record, without DNA. This repertoire comprises under 200,000 distinct CDR3 sequences; its ten largest clones make up more than 2.5%. This chain uses TRBV30 with TRBJ1-3. The sample was blood. This receptor was identified in a human donor with ulcerative colitis or Crohn's disease, or a healthy co-twin of an affected twin (not recorded which). The CDR3 region is CAWTMVPASGNTIYF.